This note documents a single T cell receptor beta chain sequence. Its antigen is unknown. This sample is part of a study of T cell responses to AZD1222 COVID-19 vaccine. General study results and limits: Only a handful of AZD1222 recipients tested seropositive at baseline. Recipients of two AZD1222 doses showed rising Spike-specific TCR breadth and depth. Per reports, nearly half of all spike-specific TCRs target regions that are unmutated in variants.

Germline CDR1 is SGHTA and CDR2 is FQGNSA. The CDR3 is 16 residues long. J lost 0 bases, V lost 3 bases, and 4 bases had no gene match. TCRdb's copy holds only in-frame clones and misses some; the assay was immunoSEQ multiplex PCR. The sample contains about 62,000 clones, 85% to 90% of which appear only once. The sequence derives from an adult in good health. V usage is TRBV7-2 and J usage is TRBJ1-5; 8 bases map to TRBD1. The sequences come from peripheral blood, collected on day 0 of AZD1222 vaccination. CDR3 protein: CASSLTGAYSNQPQHF. The CDR3 nucleotides read TGTGCCAGCAGCTTGACAGGGGCGTATAGCAATCAGCCCCAGCATTTT.